One T cell receptor (beta chain) is described in this entry. Its antigen remains unidentified. The missing CDR3 end, 3 residues past where the read stops, is filled in from the germline J gene. The data belong to a study of T cell clonality in common variable immunodeficiency. Points from the study as a whole: Authors noted CVID clonality's cause needs subpopulation repertoire sequencing.

Per germline, CDR1 SGHTA and CDR2 FQGNSA. The CDR3 length is 14 residues. Sequencing used immunoSEQ multiplex PCR; TCRdb keeps in-frame clones, though not all of them. The sample has 40,000 or so clones, none seen only once. Most patients and controls had Caucasian heritage. This TCR was sampled from a person aged 18 to 69 in good health. The chain links TRBV7-2 to TRBJ2-3; 9 bases align to TRBD2. What was sequenced was peripheral blood mononuclear cells. The sequenced CDR3 bases are TGTGCCAGCAGCTTGGGGGGGCGACTAGCGGCG. Translated: CASSLGGRLAA. Given in full, the CDR3 is CASSLGGRLAAQYF.